This entry is about one T cell receptor (beta chain). Study processing details: Scientists estimated how many nucleated cells there were by amplifying reference gene primers. Data came from immunoSEQ multiplex PCR; TCRdb stores just in-frame clones and leaves some out. That table supplies the V and J calls and clone size; D and trimming were determined from the DNA. This sample has 100,000 to 150,000 clones; around 84% occur once, and the top ten carry approximately 18%. The length of the CDR3 is 14 residues. V was pared by 1 base and J by 7 bases, with 9 bases between. Per the germline V gene, CDR1 is SGHKS and CDR2 is YYEKEE (reference sequence). The sample belongs to a study of blood T cell repertoires in COVID-19. Background on the study: The United States, Italy and Spain supplied acute and convalescent COVID-19 samples. The cDNA or gDNA used as material had been derived from T cells, B-cell-depleted T cells, or PBMCs.

The sequence was collected from an elderly woman with acute or convalescent COVID-19. Input material: peripheral blood. The gene calls are TRBV5-5 and TRBJ1-6; maybe TRBD1 (6 bases). CDR3 protein: CASSLTGPNSPLHF. The CDR3, as DNA: TGTGCCAGCAGCTTGACAGGGCCGAATTCACCCCTCCACTTT.